The 30 T cell receptor beta chains given below trace back to one sample, sequenced in a study of blood T cell repertoires in COVID-19. Sequenced by immunoSEQ multiplex PCR; TCRdb stores in-frame clones only, minus some. Of roughly 340,000 clones in the sample, more than 75% are singletons; the top ten hold around 6%. The sequenced sample was peripheral blood. Receptor source: a woman in her forties or fifties with COVID-19, enrolled during active disease.

This chain uses TRBV7-9 with TRBJ1-1, with D possibly matching TRBD1 (6 bases). Between the trimmed V and J ends, which lost 1 base and 4 bases, there was a span of 10 bases. This CDR3 spans 14 amino acids. Germline CDR1 reads SEHNR; CDR2 reads FQNEAQ (reference sequence). The DNA of the CDR3 is TGTGCCAGCAGCTTAGGGCTAGGGGGCACTGAAGCTTTCTTT. Its protein is CASSLGLGGTEAFF.

CDR3 sequence (DNA): TGTGCCAGCAGCCCCAAGCCGACAGGGTCCTACGAGCAGTACTTC. Amino acids: CASSPKPTGSYEQYF. The chain combines TRBV11-2 with TRBJ2-7, with 7 bases aligning to TRBD1. This CDR3 is 15 amino acids long. Germline assignment: CDR1 SGHAT and CDR2 FQNNGV. The V gene end was trimmed by 5 bases and the J gene end by 1 base; junction bases not matched to a gene: 8.

V gene TRBV30 combines with J gene TRBJ2-1; TRBD2 agrees at 13 bases. The CDR3 is 18 amino acids. The germline gives CDR1 GTSNPN, CDR2 SVGIG (reference sequence). Trimming removed 3 bases from V and 7 bases from J; junction bases left unmatched: 15. The CDR3 loop reads CAWSRAGLAGNGRNEQFF. The DNA of the CDR3 is TGTGCCTGGAGCCGGGCGGGACTAGCGGGAAATGGACGGAATGAGCAGTTCTTC.

The CDR3 DNA reads TGCGCCAGCAGCCAAGATTGGGGGGGCAGCCAGCCCCAGCATTTT. Its translation: CASSQDWGGSQPQHF. The chain uses TRBV4-3 and TRBJ1-5; possibly TRBD1 for D (6 bases). Germline loops: CDR1 LGHNA, CDR2 YSLEER. The CDR3 runs to 15 residues. Between the trimmed V and J ends, which lost 0 bases and 7 bases, there was a span of 13 bases.

The CDR3 reads CASTVDSNQPQHF. The DNA for the CDR3 is TGTGCCAGCACGGTCGATAGCAATCAGCCCCAGCATTTT. The genes are TRBV28 and TRBJ1-5; D is undetermined. V shed 7 bases and J shed 0 bases, with 7 bases lying between them. Germline lookup yields CDR1 MDHEN and CDR2 SYDVKM. The CDR3 length is 13 residues. The full variable domain, completed using reference TRBV28 and TRBJ1-5, is DVKVTQSSRYLVKRTGEKVFLECVQDMDHENMFWYRQDPGLGLRLIYFSYDVKMKEKGDIPEGYSVSREKKERFSLILESASTNQTSMYLCASTVDSNQPQHFGDGTRLSIL.

The chain employs TRBV24-1 and TRBJ1-3; 8 bases fit TRBD1. The germline V gene encodes CDR1 KGHDR and CDR2 SFDVKD. Trimming cost V 12 bases and J 3 bases; bases outside gene matches: 15. The CDR3 sequence is 16 residues long. The CDR3 region is CAPHLSAGGYGNTIYF. CDR3 in DNA: TGTGCCCCACACCTCTCGGCAGGGGGCTATGGAAACACCATATATTTT.

V is TRBV10-3 and J is TRBJ1-1; D unclear. Germline V gives CDR1 ENHRY, CDR2 SYGVKD. The length of the CDR3 is 13 residues. V was cut by 7 bases and J by 1 base, with 10 bases left in between. In DNA, the CDR3 is TGTGCCATCACGAGGGAGTCGAACACTGAAGCTTTCTTT. Translating gives CAITRESNTEAFF.

This chain connects TRBV5-1 to TRBJ2-1; D is ambiguous. V lost 2 bases and J lost 0, with 12 bases in between. Germline CDR1 reads SGHRS; CDR2 reads YFSETQ. The CDR3 sequence is 16 residues long. Here the CDR3 reads CASSFSVGSSYNEQFF. CDR3 sequence (DNA): TGCGCCAGCAGCTTCTCCGTTGGCAGCTCCTACAATGAGCAGTTCTTC.

The chain has TRBV19 and TRBJ1-2, with 12 bases matching TRBD1. CDR1 and CDR2 (germline): LNHDA, SQIVND (reference sequence). The CDR3 is made up of 14 amino acids. V lost 5 bases to trimming and J lost 8 bases; unmatched junction nucleotides: 6. CDR3 region: CASSVGTGGRGYTF. The DNA of the CDR3 is TGTGCCAGTAGTGTCGGGACAGGGGGCAGGGGCTACACCTTC. Together with reference TRBV19 and TRBJ1-2, the CDR3 gives the full variable domain: DGGITQSPKYLFRKEGQNVTLSCEQNLNHDAMYWYRQDPGQGLRLIYYSQIVNDFQKGDIAEGYSVSREKKESFPLTVTSAQKNPTAFYLCASSVGTGGRGYTFGSGTRLTVV.

V and J are TRBV3-1 (or the pseudogene TRBV3-2) and TRBJ2-1, with 9 bases matching TRBD2. The CDR3 totals 15 residues. Germline V lookup: CDR1 LGHDT, CDR2 YNNKEL (reference sequence). V was pared by 4 bases and J by 7 bases, with 8 bases of the junction left unmatched. CDR3 loop: CASSRKGLARNEQFF. The CDR3 DNA sequence: TGTGCCAGCAGCCGGAAGGGACTAGCAAGAAATGAGCAGTTCTTC.

The V and J genes are TRBV7-9 and TRBJ1-4; TRBD1 matches at 11 bases. CDR1 and CDR2 from the germline V gene are SEHNR and FQNEAQ (reference sequence). This CDR3 is built from 15 residues. Unmatched junction bases numbered 6, after V lost 4 bases and J lost 8 bases. The CDR3 spells CASSSWTGGEEKLFF. The CDR3 DNA is TGTGCCAGCAGCTCTTGGACAGGGGGCGAAGAAAAACTGTTTTTT.

This rearrangement joins TRBV18 to TRBJ2-5; 8 bases match TRBD2. The germline CDR1 and CDR2 sequences are KGHSH and LQKENI. The CDR3 has 12 amino acids. V gave up 6 bases and J gave up 3 bases; unmatched junction bases: 0. The CDR3 protein is CASSGGEETQYF. CDR3 DNA sequence: TGTGCCAGCTCCGGGGGGGAAGAGACCCAGTACTTC.

The chain couples TRBV4-1 to TRBJ1-1; 9 nucleotides line up with TRBD1. Germline V gene sequence: CDR1 MGHRA, CDR2 YSYEKL. The V segment lost 4 bases and the J segment 5 bases; nucleotides outside the gene matches: 5. This CDR3 comprises 14 residues. DNA of the CDR3: TGCGCCAGCAGCCGGTACAGGGGGCTGACTGAAGCTTTCTTT. The encoded protein is CASSRYRGLTEAFF.

This chain joins TRBV5-1 and TRBJ2-6; D uncertain. CDR1 and CDR2 from the germline V gene are SGHRS and YFSETQ. The CDR3 extends over 14 amino acids. V shed 2 bases and J shed 4 bases, with 7 bases lying between them. CDR3 protein: CASSFRSGANVLTF. The CDR3 DNA reads as TGCGCCAGCAGCTTCCGGTCGGGGGCCAACGTCCTGACTTTC.

The chain carries TRBV6-5 and TRBJ2-1, with D tentatively TRBD2 (6 bases). Germline CDR1 reads MNHEY; CDR2 reads SVGAGI. V shed 9 bases and J shed 2 bases, with 11 bases lying between them. The CDR3 loop spans 13 amino acids. The CDR3 DNA reads as TGTGCCAGTCAGGAGGGTACCTACAATGAGCAGTTCTTC. This gives the protein CASQEGTYNEQFF.

The chain links TRBV3-1 (or the pseudogene TRBV3-2) to TRBJ1-5, with D perhaps matching TRBD1 (5 bases). In germline, CDR1 is LGHDT, CDR2 YNNKEL (reference sequence). The CDR3 is 15 residues long. The V end was cut by 0 bases, the J end by 7 bases, with 13 bases between. The CDR3 DNA reads as TGTGCCAGCAGCCAAGATGTAGGGGTCGGGCAGCCCCAGCATTTT. Encoded protein: CASSQDVGVGQPQHF.

Concerning this clone itself: Within the sample, other DNA sequences also encode this same CDR3. This sequence joins TRBV18 and TRBJ2-3; possibly TRBD2 for D (6 bases). V lost 6 bases and J lost 2, with 15 bases in between. Germline assignment: CDR1 KGHSH and CDR2 LQKENI. The CDR3 covers 15 residues. CDR3 coding DNA: TGTGCCAGCTCCCCCGGTCTAGCGAACACAGATACGCAGTATTTT. Its protein product is CASSPGLANTDTQYF. Using reference TRBV18 and TRBJ2-3 for the parts outside the CDR3, the full variable domain is NAGVMQNPRHLVRRRGQEARLRCSPMKGHSHVYWYRQLPEEGLKFMVYLQKENIIDESGMPKERFSAEFPKEGPSILRIQQVVRGDSAAYFCASSPGLANTDTQYFGPGTRLTVL.

The chain links TRBV10-2 to TRBJ2-7; 8 nucleotides agree with TRBD2. Germline CDR1 and CDR2: WSHSY and SAAADI. The CDR3 sequence is 15 residues long. Trimming removed 4 bases from V and 3 bases from J; junction bases left unmatched: 8. CDR3 amino acids: CASSGLSGNFYEQYF. CDR3 coding DNA: TGCGCCAGCAGTGGCCTTAGCGGGAACTTCTACGAGCAGTACTTC.

This chain uses TRBV7-6 with TRBJ2-1; a possible D gene is TRBD2 (6 bases). The germline gives CDR1 SGHVS, CDR2 FNYEAQ. Trimming left V 5 bases short and J 0 bases short, with 11 bases between. The CDR3 totals 15 residues. In DNA, the CDR3 is TGTGCCAGCAGCACCGGGACTCGCTCCTACAATGAGCAGTTCTTC. This encodes CASSTGTRSYNEQFF.

This clone was seen once. The gene calls are TRBV7-2 and TRBJ2-7; D is possibly TRBD2 (5 bases). The CDR3 has 13 residues. Germline V CDR1 and CDR2: SGHTA, FQGNSA. V lost 0 bases to trimming and J lost 7 bases, with 10 bases between them. CDR3 in DNA: TGTGCCAGCAGCTTAGCGGGAGTGGGGGAGCAGTACTTC. This sequence encodes CASSLAGVGEQYF. The full variable domain, with the rest looked up from reference TRBV7-2 and TRBJ2-7, is GAGVSQSPSNKVTEKGKDVELRCDPISGHTALYWYRQSLGQGLEFLIYFQGNSAPDKSGLPSDRFSAERTGGSVSTLTIQRTQQEDSAVYLCASSLAGVGEQYFGPGTRLTVT.

CDR3 sequence: CASSPRLAGRINEQFF. DNA of the CDR3: TGTGCCAGCAGCCCAAGACTAGCGGGAAGGATAAATGAGCAGTTCTTC. J is TRBJ2-1 and V is TRBV7-3, with TRBD2 matching over 11 bases. The V and J ends lost 5 bases and 7 bases, in that order; junction bases with no gene match: 10. In germline, CDR1 is SGHTA, CDR2 FQGTGA. This CDR3 has 16 amino acids.

The V call is TRBV5-1, the J call TRBJ2-3, with 10 bases fitting TRBD2. This CDR3 contains 16 residues. CDR1 and CDR2 from the germline V gene are SGHRS and YFSETQ. The trim removed 4 bases at V and 2 bases at J, leaving 7 bases unmatched. The CDR3 nucleotides read TGCGCCAGCAGCCACCAGCTAGCGGGGGTCACAGATACGCAGTATTTT. Encoded protein: CASSHQLAGVTDTQYF.

This chain connects TRBV6-5 to TRBJ2-7; perhaps TRBD1 as D (5 bases). V gave up 2 bases and J gave up 2 bases, with 10 bases separating them. CDR1 is MNHEY, CDR2 SVGAGI, per germline. This CDR3 comprises 14 residues. CDR3 residues: CASSYPGKTYEQYF. CDR3 sequence (DNA): TGTGCCAGCAGTTACCCAGGGAAAACCTACGAGCAGTACTTC.

The genes are TRBV13 and TRBJ1-1, with 8 bases aligning to TRBD1. The CDR3 contains 15 residues. With V trimmed by 5 bases and J by 5 bases, 10 bases remained unmatched. Germline V gene sequence: CDR1 PRHDT, CDR2 FYEKMQ (reference sequence). The CDR3 reads CASSNPDREGTEAFF. Here the CDR3 DNA reads TGTGCCAGCAGCAATCCGGACAGGGAGGGAACTGAAGCTTTCTTT. Full variable domain (outside the CDR3, taken from reference TRBV13 and TRBJ1-1): AAGVIQSPRHLIKEKRETATLKCYPIPRHDTVYWYQQGPGQDPQFLISFYEKMQSDKGSIPDRFSAQQFSDYHSELNMSSLELGDSALYFCASSNPDREGTEAFFGQGTRLTVV.

The chain carries TRBV7-9 and TRBJ2-7, with 10 bases matching TRBD1. The ends lost 6 bases at V and 0 bases at J; junction bases unmatched: 5. Germline values: CDR1 SEHNR, CDR2 FQNEAQ (reference sequence). The CDR3 loop spans 15 amino acids. CDR3 bases: TGTGCCAGCAGTCCCGGGACAGGGGACTCCTACGAGCAGTACTTC. Residues: CASSPGTGDSYEQYF.

This clone has just one count. The chain is built from TRBV21-1 and TRBJ1-3; TRBD1, the D gene given by the table, was not confirmed from the DNA. TRBV21-1 is noted as a pseudogene. The CDR3 loop spans 18 amino acids. DNA for the CDR3: TGTGCCAGCAGCAAGGGTTTAGGGGACAGCTTTTATGGAAACACCATATATTTT. Residues: CASSKGLGDSFYGNTIYF.

This clone was counted a few times. The chain recombines TRBV5-1 with TRBJ1-6, with TRBD1 as a possible D gene (6 bases). Trimming removed 2 bases from V and 5 bases from J, with 14 bases in between. Germline loops: CDR1 SGHRS, CDR2 YFSETQ. The CDR3 extends over 16 amino acids. CDR3 sequence (DNA): TGCGCCAGCAGCTTTGTCCCGGGACACAATAATTCACCCCTCCACTTT. It is translated as CASSFVPGHNNSPLHF.

The CDR3 region has the DNA TGTGCCAGCAGTTACCCACTAGCGGGAGGCTACAATGAGCAGTTCTTC. Translation: CASSYPLAGGYNEQFF. This chain links TRBV6-6 with TRBJ2-1; 12 bases are shared with TRBD2. CDR3 length equals 16 residues. J gave up 3 bases and V 2 bases, and 2 bases lay outside the gene matches. The germline V gene has CDR1 MNHNY and CDR2 SVGAGI (reference sequence).

Only one count was recorded for this clone. This chain links TRBV7-2 with TRBJ1-2; D not certain. Germline values: CDR1 SGHTA, CDR2 FQGNSA. The length of the CDR3 is 16 residues. Between the trimmed V and J ends, which lost 5 bases and 2 bases, there was a span of 18 bases. DNA for the CDR3: TGTGCCAGCAGCATCTCATTGACATTTCCAAACTATGGCTACACCTTC. This translates into CASSISLTFPNYGYTF.

The rearrangement uses TRBV4-2 and TRBJ2-3, with 12 bases fitting TRBD2. CDR1 and CDR2 (germline): LGHNA, YNFKEQ. The CDR3 loop spans 15 amino acids. The J segment lost 4 bases and the V segment lost 3 bases, leaving 2 bases of the junction unmatched. CDR3 DNA sequence: TGTGCCAGCAGCCAGACTAGCGGGAGCCCAGATACGCAGTATTTT. Translating gives CASSQTSGSPDTQYF.